Shown below are 14 T cell receptor beta chains from a single sample sequenced in a study of regulatory T cells in long-lasting Graves disease. Time point denoted: newly diagnosed GD, antithyroid drugs for less than 3 months. The TCR library was made from RNA that had been extracted from PBMCs in TRIzol. CDR3-region Arm-PCR and iRepertoire HTBI primers produced the TCR beta libraries. Each CDR3 protein gets one entry after TCRdb re-called the multiplex PCR reads with MiXCR. Of about 430,000 distinct CDR3 sequences detected, approximately 16% appear once; the ten largest clones hold approximately 7.8%. The data also belong to a second study, concerning T cells in Graves' hyperthyroidism and ophthalmopathy.

The sample was peripheral blood mononuclear cells (PBMCs), taken at new diagnosis, from a patient treated with antithyroid drugs. The receptors originated from a woman in her 40s with Graves disease.

This chain connects TRBV7-9 to TRBJ1-3; D is unclear. V lost 0 bases and J lost 6, with 6 bases in between. From germline, CDR1 is SEHNR and CDR2 FQNEAQ (reference sequence). The CDR3 is 13 amino acids. The CDR3 sequence: CASSLAPENTIYF. The CDR3 DNA reads as TGTGCCAGCAGCTTAGCGCCCGAAAACACCATATATTTT. Supplemented by reference TRBV7-9 and TRBJ1-3, the full variable domain reads DTGVSQNPRHKITKRGQNVTFRCDPISEHNRLYWYRQTLGQGPEFLTYFQNEAQLEKSRLLSDRFSAERPKGSFSTLEIQRTEQGDSAMYLCASSLAPENTIYFGEGSWLTVV.

This clonotype was found many times. The chain links TRBV18 to TRBJ1-4; D may be TRBD1 (5 bases). The CDR3 loop spans 15 amino acids. The V end was cut by 2 bases, the J end by 7 bases, with 14 bases between. Germline CDR1 is KGHSH and CDR2 is LQKENI. CDR3 nucleotide sequence: TGTGCCAGCTCACCAGTAGGAGGGGCTAGTGAAAAACTGTTTTTT. Translating gives CASSPVGGASEKLFF.

This clonotype was detected a few times. This chain joins TRBV6-1 and TRBJ2-7; D remains ambiguous. The CDR3 consists of 17 residues. Germline CDR1 reads MNHNS; CDR2 reads SASEGT. V dropped 8 bases and J dropped 5 bases, with 28 bases sitting between them. CDR3 bases: TGTGCCAGCGGAGACACCAACGTTGCGCCTTTAGCTAACGAGCAGTACTTC. It specifies CASGDTNVAPLANEQYF.

This clonotype was seen many times. The chain recombines TRBV6-2 or TRBV6-3 with TRBJ2-1; TRBD2 matches at 10 bases. Per germline, CDR1 MNHEY and CDR2 SVGEGT. There are 16 residues in the CDR3. Trimming at V came to 0 bases and at J to 3 bases, leaving 2 bases not matched to a gene. The CDR3 DNA sequence: TGTGCCAGCAGTTACTCCGCTAGCGGGGGCTACAATGAGCAGTTCTTC. This sequence encodes CASSYSASGGYNEQFF.

Ten or more counts support this clonotype. The genes are TRBV20-1 and TRBJ2-1; 7 bases line up with TRBD2. Trimming took 1 base from V and 5 from J; bases not matched to a gene: 20. This CDR3 contains 19 residues. The V gene's germline CDR1 is DFQATT and CDR2 SNEGSKA (reference sequence). CDR3 nucleotides: TGCAGTGCTAGAGCCCGTCGGGCGGGGTGGGGGGGTTATAACAATGAGCAGTTCTTC. This translates into CSARARRAGWGGYNNEQFF.

Many counts were recorded for this clonotype. The J gene is TRBJ2-7, the V gene TRBV18; D unresolved. The V end was cut by 1 base, the J end by 5 bases, with 9 bases between. Germline V gives CDR1 KGHSH, CDR2 LQKENI. This CDR3 contains 13 residues. The CDR3 loop is CASSPRQDHEQYF. For the CDR3, the DNA is TGTGCCAGCTCACCACGCCAGGATCACGAGCAGTACTTC.

This clonotype was seen at least ten times. V usage is TRBV5-8 and J usage is TRBJ2-7; no reliable D call. The V and J ends lost 3 bases and 3 bases respectively, with 13 bases between them. This CDR3 is 14 amino acids long. CDR1 and CDR2 from the germline V gene are SGHTS and YDEGEE. This CDR3 reads CASSSGFSSYEQYF. CDR3 DNA: TGTGCCAGCAGCTCAGGATTTTCCAGCTACGAGCAGTACTTC.

This clonotype was found many times. This chain joins TRBV13 and TRBJ2-7; TRBD1 agrees at 9 bases. V lost 3 bases to trimming and J lost 4 bases; unmatched junction nucleotides: 4. Germline CDR1 PRHDT, CDR2 FYEKMQ (reference sequence). This CDR3 is 14 amino acids long. CDR3 bases: TGTGCCAGCAGCTTCCCCGGGACAGGGTACGAGCAGTACTTC. Translation gives CASSFPGTGYEQYF.

This chain links TRBV24-1 with TRBJ2-3, with TRBD2 matching over 10 bases. From germline, CDR1 is KGHDR and CDR2 SFDVKD. J gave up 6 bases and V 6 bases, and 5 bases lay outside the gene matches. The CDR3 runs 14 residues. CDR3 in amino acids: CATSHPGLADTQYF. The CDR3 coding sequence is TGTGCCACCAGTCACCCGGGACTAGCGGATACGCAGTATTTT.

This clonotype has at least ten counts. The chain joins TRBV6-2 or TRBV6-3 to TRBJ2-7; TRBD1 might be the D (5 bases). The V gene lost 2 bases and the J gene lost 2 bases, with 10 bases spanning the gap. This CDR3 contains 14 residues. The germline V gene has CDR1 MNHEY and CDR2 SVGEGT. CDR3: CASSYAGQTYEQYF. For the CDR3, the DNA is TGTGCCAGCAGTTACGCCGGACAAACCTACGAGCAGTACTTC.

The chain has TRBV12-3 or TRBV12-4 and TRBJ2-7, with 13 bases lining up with TRBD2. CDR3 length: 17 residues. V lost 6 bases and J lost 3; bases outside the gene matches: 11. CDR3 in DNA: TGTGCCAGCAGCCCCGGACTAGCGGGAGTCTTCTTCTACGAGCAGTACTTC. Its protein is CASSPGLAGVFFYEQYF.

This clonotype came up many times. The rearrangement joins TRBV11-2 to TRBJ2-7; no firm D call. The germline V gene encodes CDR1 SGHAT and CDR2 FQNNGV. V was cut by 7 bases and J by 3 bases, with 16 bases left in between. There are 14 residues in the CDR3. CDR3: CASNSGKSLYEQYF. The DNA of the CDR3 is TGTGCCAGCAACAGTGGGAAGTCTCTCTACGAGCAGTACTTC.

In its sample, this clonotype was seen many times. This chain links TRBV20-1 with TRBJ2-1; TRBD2 agrees at 11 bases. Germline lookup yields CDR1 DFQATT and CDR2 SNEGSKA (reference sequence). The CDR3 has 17 residues. J gave up 4 bases and V 1 base, and 9 bases lay outside the gene matches. The CDR3 sequence is CSARGGTSGSIYNEQFF. In DNA form, the CDR3 reads TGCAGTGCTAGAGGGGGAACTAGCGGGAGTATTTACAATGAGCAGTTCTTC.

The sample holds a few counts of this clonotype. This chain uses TRBV20-1 with TRBJ1-3, with D tentatively TRBD1 (5 bases). CDR1 and CDR2 (germline): DFQATT, SNEGSKA (reference sequence). There are 16 residues in the CDR3. The V and J ends lost 5 bases and 0 bases respectively, with 17 bases between them. Written as DNA, the CDR3 is TGCAGTGCTGTGGGGGACGCGGGTTTCTCTGGAAACACCATATATTTT. Translating gives CSAVGDAGFSGNTIYF.